This T cell receptor beta chain was documented in a study of T cells after yellow fever vaccination. This clonotype was detected only a few times. V gave up 8 bases and J gave up 5 bases; unmatched junction bases: 11. This CDR3 has 14 residues. From germline, CDR1 is DFQATT and CDR2 SNEGSKA (reference sequence). TCRdb recomputed calls from the 5' RACE reads with MiXCR, one row per CDR3 protein. The table records 300,000 to 450,000 distinct CDR3 sequences, roughly 7.5% of them present only once. This sequence was found in a man between 18 and 29 years old who received the YFV17D yellow fever vaccine. The chain has TRBV20-1 and TRBJ2-5; 10 bases line up with TRBD2. Sequenced here: PBMCs, sampled around 45 days after the first yellow fever vaccination. The CDR3 reads CSFKRGGDVETQYF. CDR3 DNA sequence: TGCAGTTTTAAGCGGGGGGGCGATGTCGAGACCCAGTACTTC.